This T cell receptor (beta chain) stems from a study of Tregs in tolerant kidney transplant recipients. The study's findings and limits: In tolerant patients, donor-specific Tregs outgrew total Tregs, suggesting antigen-driven expansion.

TCRdb's table, derived via immunoSEQ multiplex PCR, lists solely in-frame clones and lacks some. The sample table sets out tens of thousands of clones. Unstimulated regulatory T cells (CD4+CD25+CD127-), CD4+CD25- non-regulatory cells, CD4 and CD8 cells were FACS-sorted from thawed PBMCs. Concerning this clone itself: Its antigen remains unidentified.

The source was CD4+ T cells from blood, collected before the transplant. This sequence originates from a human donor who received a combined kidney and bone marrow transplant.

CDR3 DNA (partial): TGTGCCAGCAGTGCGGCCAGACTTAACACCGGGGAG. Protein sequence: CASSAARLNTGE. The whole CDR3 protein reads CASSAARLNTGELFF. The rearrangement joins TRBV6-1 to TRBJ2-2; the D is unclear. The read gets to within 3 residues of the CDR3 end, and the germline J gene fills in the rest. V was trimmed by 4 bases and J by 2 bases, leaving 11 bases between them. The CDR3 extends over 15 amino acids. Germline lookup yields CDR1 MNHNS and CDR2 SASEGT.